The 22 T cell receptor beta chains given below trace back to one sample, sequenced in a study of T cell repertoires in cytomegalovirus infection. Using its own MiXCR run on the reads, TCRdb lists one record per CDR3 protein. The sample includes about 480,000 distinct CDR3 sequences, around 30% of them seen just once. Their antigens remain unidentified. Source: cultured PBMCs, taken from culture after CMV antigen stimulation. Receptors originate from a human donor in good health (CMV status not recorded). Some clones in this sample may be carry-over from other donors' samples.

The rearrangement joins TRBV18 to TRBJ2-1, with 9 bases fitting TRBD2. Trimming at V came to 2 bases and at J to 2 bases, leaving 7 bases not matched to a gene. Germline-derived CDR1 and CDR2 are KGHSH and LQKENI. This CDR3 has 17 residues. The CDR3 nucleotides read TGTGCCAGCTCACCATGGACTAGCGAGTCGCCCTACAATGAGCAGTTCTTC. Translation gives CASSPWTSESPYNEQFF.

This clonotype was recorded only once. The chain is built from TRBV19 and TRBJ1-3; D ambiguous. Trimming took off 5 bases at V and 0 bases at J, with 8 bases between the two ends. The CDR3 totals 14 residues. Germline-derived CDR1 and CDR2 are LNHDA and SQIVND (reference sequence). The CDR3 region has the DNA TGTGCCAGTAGTTACACGAGCTCTGGAAACACCATATATTTT. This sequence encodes CASSYTSSGNTIYF.

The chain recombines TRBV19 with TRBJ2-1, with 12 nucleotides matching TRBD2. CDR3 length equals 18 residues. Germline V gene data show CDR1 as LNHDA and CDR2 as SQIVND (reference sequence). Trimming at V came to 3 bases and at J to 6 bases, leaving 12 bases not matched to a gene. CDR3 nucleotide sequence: TGTGCCAGTAGTATGACTAGCGGGAGCTTTATTAGTATCAATGAGCAGTTCTTC. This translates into CASSMTSGSFISINEQFF.

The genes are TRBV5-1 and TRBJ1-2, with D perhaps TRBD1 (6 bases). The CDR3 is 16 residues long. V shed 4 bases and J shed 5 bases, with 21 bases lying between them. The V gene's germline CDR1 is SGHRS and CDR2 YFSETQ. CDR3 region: CASSLTTLDSKYGYTF. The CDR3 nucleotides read TGCGCCAGCAGCCTAACAACCCTGGACAGCAAATATGGCTACACCTTC.

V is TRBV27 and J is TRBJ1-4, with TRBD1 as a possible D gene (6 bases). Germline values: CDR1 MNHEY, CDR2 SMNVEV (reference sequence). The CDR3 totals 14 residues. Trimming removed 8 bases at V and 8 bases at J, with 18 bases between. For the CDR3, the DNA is TGTGCCAGCGGCGGGACACTAGAGGGGGAAAAACTGTTTTTT. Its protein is CASGGTLEGEKLFF.

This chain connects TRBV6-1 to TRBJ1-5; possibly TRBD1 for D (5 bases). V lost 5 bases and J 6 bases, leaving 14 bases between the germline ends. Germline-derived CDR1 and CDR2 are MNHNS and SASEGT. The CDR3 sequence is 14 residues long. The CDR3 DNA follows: TGTGCCAGCAGTTACAATTGGGGGAGTCAGCCCCAGCATTTT. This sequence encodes CASSYNWGSQPQHF.

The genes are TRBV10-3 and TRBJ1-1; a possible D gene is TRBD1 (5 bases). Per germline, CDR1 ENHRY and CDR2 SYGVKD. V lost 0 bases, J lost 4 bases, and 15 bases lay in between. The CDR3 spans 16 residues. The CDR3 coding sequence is TGTGCCATCAGTGAGTCCAGGGACGGCTTTACCACTGAAGCTTTCTTT. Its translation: CAISESRDGFTTEAFF.

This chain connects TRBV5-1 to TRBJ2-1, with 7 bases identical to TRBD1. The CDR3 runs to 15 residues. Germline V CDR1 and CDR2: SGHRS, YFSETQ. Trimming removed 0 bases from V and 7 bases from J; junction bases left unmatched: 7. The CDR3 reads CASSLVQGVINEQFF. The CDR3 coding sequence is TGCGCCAGCAGCTTGGTTCAGGGGGTAATTAATGAGCAGTTCTTC.

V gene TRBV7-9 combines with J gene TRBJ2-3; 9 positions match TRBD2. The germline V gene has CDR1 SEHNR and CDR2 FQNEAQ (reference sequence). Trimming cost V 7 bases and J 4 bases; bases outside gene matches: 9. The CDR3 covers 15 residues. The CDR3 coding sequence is TGTGCCAGCACCCTACTTGCGGGAGGGGCAGATACGCAGTATTTT. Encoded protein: CASTLLAGGADTQYF.

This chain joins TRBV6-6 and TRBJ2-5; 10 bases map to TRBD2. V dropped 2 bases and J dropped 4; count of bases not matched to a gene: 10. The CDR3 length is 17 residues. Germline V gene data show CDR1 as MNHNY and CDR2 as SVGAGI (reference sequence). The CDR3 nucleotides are TGTGCCAGCAGTTACGGTACTAGCGGGGATCGAAGAGAGACCCAGTACTTC. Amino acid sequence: CASSYGTSGDRRETQYF.

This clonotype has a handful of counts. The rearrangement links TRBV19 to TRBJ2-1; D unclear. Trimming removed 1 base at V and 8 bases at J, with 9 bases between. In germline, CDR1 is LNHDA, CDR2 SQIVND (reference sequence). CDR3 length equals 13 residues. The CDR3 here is CASSIGEGYEQFF. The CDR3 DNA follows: TGTGCCAGTAGTATAGGAGAAGGCTATGAGCAGTTCTTC.

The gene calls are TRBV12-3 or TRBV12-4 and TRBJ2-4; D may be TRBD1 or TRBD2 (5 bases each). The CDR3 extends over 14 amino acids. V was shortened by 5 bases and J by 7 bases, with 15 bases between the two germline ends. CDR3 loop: CASSRSTGRNIQYF. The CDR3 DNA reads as TGTGCCAGCAGTAGAAGCACGGGGCGGAACATTCAGTACTTC.

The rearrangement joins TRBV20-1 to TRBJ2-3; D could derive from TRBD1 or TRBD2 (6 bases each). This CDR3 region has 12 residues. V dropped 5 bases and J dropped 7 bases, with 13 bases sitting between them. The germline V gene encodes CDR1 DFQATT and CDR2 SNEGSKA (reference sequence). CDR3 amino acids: CSAGRGLNTQYF. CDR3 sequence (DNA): TGCAGTGCTGGCAGGGGACTGAATACGCAGTATTTT.

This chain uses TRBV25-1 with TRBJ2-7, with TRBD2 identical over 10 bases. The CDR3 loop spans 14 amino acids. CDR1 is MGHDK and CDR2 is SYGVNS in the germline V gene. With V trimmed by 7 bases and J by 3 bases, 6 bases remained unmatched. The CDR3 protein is CASTSAGGNYEQYF. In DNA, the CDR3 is TGTGCCAGCACTTCAGCGGGAGGGAACTACGAGCAGTACTTC.

CDR3 in DNA: TGTGCCAGCAGAAGGACAGGGGACAGGCCAATTCAGCCCCAGCATTTT. Translation: CASRRTGDRPIQPQHF. The V call is TRBV28, the J call TRBJ1-5; 9 positions match TRBD1. From germline, CDR1 is MDHEN and CDR2 SYDVKM. V gave up 6 bases and J gave up 6 bases; unmatched junction bases: 12. There are 16 residues in the CDR3.

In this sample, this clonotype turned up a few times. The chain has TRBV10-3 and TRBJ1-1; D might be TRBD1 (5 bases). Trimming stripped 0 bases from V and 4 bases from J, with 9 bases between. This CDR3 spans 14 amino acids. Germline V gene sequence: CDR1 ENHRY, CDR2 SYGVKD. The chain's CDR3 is CAISESWGPTEAFF. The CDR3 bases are TGTGCCATCAGTGAGTCCTGGGGACCCACTGAAGCTTTCTTT.

The CDR3 DNA reads as TGTGCCAGCAGCCTGAGGGGGGGAGCGGGGCATGAGCAGTTCTTC. Protein product: CASSLRGGAGHEQFF. The V and J genes are TRBV7-2 and TRBJ2-1, with D perhaps TRBD2 (7 bases). The length of the CDR3 is 15 residues. Germline CDR1 and CDR2: SGHTA and FQGNSA. Trimming took 5 bases from V and 8 from J, leaving 19 bases between them. The full variable domain, its missing parts supplied by reference TRBV7-2 and TRBJ2-1, is GAGVSQSPSNKVTEKGKDVELRCDPISGHTALYWYRQSLGQGLEFLIYFQGNSAPDKSGLPSDRFSAERTGGSVSTLTIQRTQQEDSAVYLCASSLRGGAGHEQFFGPGTRLTVL.

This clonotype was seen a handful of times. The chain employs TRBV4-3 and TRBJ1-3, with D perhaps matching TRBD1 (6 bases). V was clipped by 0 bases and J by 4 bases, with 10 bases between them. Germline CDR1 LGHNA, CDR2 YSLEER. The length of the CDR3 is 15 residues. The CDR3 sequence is CASSQERGTGNTIYF. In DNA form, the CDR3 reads TGCGCCAGCAGCCAAGAGAGGGGGACCGGAAACACCATATATTTT.

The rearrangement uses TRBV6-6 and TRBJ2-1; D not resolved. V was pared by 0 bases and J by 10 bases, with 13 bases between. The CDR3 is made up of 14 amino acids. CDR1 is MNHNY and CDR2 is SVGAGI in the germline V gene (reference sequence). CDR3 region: CASSYSRVEREQFF. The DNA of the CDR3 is TGTGCCAGCAGTTACTCCCGGGTGGAACGCGAGCAGTTCTTC.

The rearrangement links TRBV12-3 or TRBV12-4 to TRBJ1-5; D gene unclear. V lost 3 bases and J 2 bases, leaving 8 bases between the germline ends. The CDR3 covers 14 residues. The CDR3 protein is CASSFMEGNQPQHF. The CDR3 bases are TGTGCCAGCAGTTTCATGGAAGGCAATCAGCCCCAGCATTTT.

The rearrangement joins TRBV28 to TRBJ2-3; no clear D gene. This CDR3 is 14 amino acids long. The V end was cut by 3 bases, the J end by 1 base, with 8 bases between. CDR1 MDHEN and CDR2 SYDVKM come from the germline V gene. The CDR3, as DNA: TGTGCCAGCAGTTTTTCCCGGGGCACAGATACGCAGTATTTT. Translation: CASSFSRGTDTQYF.

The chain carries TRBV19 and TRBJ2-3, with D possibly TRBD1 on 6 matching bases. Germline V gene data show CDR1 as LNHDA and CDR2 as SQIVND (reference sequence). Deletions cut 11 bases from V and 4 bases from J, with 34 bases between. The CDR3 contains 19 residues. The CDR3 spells CAREGTPGAEKRPPDTQYF. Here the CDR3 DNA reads TGTGCCCGAGAGGGGACACCCGGGGCGGAAAAAAGACCGCCAGATACGCAGTATTTT.